This TCR beta chain was recorded in a study of blood T cell repertoires in COVID-19. Study details: Specimens from acute and convalescent COVID-19 originated in the United States, Italy and Spain. Sample material is recorded as cDNA or gDNA derived from T cells, B-cell-depleted T cells, or PBMCs.

CDR1 is SGHRS, CDR2 YFSETQ, per germline. The CDR3 sequence is 14 residues long. V lost 3 bases to trimming and J lost 5 bases; unmatched junction nucleotides: 6. This clone has more than one count but fewer than ten. Here immunoSEQ multiplex PCR was the method, and the copy in TCRdb shows in-frame clones only, minus some. The sample holds 200,000 to 300,000 clones, 75% to 85% seen once. V is TRBV5-1 and J is TRBJ2-7; TRBD1 matches at 9 bases. The sample taken for sequencing was peripheral blood. The source is a human donor in a cohort sampled during active COVID-19. CDR3 sequence: CASSWGQGMNEQYF. CDR3 DNA: TGCGCCAGCAGCTGGGGACAGGGAATGAACGAGCAGTACTTC.